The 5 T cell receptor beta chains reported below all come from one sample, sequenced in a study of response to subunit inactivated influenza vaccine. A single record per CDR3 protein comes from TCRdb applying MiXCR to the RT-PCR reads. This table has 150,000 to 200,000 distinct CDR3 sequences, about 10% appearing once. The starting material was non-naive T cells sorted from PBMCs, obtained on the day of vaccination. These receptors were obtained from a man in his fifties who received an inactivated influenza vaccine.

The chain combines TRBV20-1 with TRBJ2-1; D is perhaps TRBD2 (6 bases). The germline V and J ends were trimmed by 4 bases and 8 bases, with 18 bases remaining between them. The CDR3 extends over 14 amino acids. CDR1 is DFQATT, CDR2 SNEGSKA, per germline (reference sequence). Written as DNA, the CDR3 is TGCAGTGCTATAGGTCGGGGGAACCGATATGAGCAGTTCTTC. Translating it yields CSAIGRGNRYEQFF.

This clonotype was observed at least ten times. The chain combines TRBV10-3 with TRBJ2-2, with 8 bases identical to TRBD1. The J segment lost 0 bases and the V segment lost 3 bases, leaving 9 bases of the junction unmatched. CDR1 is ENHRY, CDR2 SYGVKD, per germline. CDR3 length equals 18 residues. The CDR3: CAISEWGRGQANTGELFF. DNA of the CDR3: TGTGCCATCAGTGAATGGGGCAGGGGGCAGGCGAACACCGGGGAGCTGTTTTTT.

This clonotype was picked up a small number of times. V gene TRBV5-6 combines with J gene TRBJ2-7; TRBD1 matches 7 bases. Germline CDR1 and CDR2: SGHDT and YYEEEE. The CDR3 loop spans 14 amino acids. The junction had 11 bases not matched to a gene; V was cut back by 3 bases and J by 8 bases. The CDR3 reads CASSSVSQGVKQYF. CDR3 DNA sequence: TGTGCCAGCAGCTCGGTGAGTCAGGGGGTCAAGCAGTACTTC.

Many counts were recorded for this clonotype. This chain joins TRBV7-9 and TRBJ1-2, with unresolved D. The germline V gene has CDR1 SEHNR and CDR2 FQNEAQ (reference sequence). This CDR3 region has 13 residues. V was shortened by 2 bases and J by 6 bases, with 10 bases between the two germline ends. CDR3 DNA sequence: TGTGCCAGCAGCTTACCTGGACGGGATGGCTACACCTTC. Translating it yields CASSLPGRDGYTF.

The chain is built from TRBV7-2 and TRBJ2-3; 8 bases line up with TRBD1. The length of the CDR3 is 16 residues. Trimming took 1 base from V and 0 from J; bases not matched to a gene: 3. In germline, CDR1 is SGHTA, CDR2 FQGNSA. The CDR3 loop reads CASSLVRTGSTDTQYF. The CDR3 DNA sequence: TGTGCCAGCAGCTTAGTCCGGACAGGGAGCACAGATACGCAGTATTTT.